Listed below are T cell receptor beta chains from one sample, sequenced in a study of blood T cell repertoires in COVID-19. Method: immunoSEQ multiplex PCR; TCRdb's copy keeps in-frame clones and lacks some. This sample yields 200,000 to 250,000 clones, of which about 88% are seen a single time; roughly 19% belongs to the top ten. Sample: peripheral blood. Receptors were obtained from a man in his fifties or sixties with COVID-19, enrolled during active disease. CDR3s include the opening cysteine and the closing phenylalanine or tryptophan. The D gene is left open where the match is weak. The size of a clone is reported for some rows only, either as once, few or many, or as a class for expanded clones.

j_gene,d_gene,v_gene,abundance,len,CDR3aa,CDR3nt
TRBJ1-6,.,TRBV18,.,16,CASSPRAGARNSPLHF,TGTGCCAGCTCACCACGGGCAGGGGCGCGCAATTCACCCCTCCACTTT
TRBJ2-1,TRBD1,TRBV15,.,14,CATSRQGEYNEQFF,TGTGCCACCAGCAGACAGGGGGAATACAATGAGCAGTTCTTC
TRBJ1-5,TRBD1,TRBV19,.,15,CASSIGQGAYQPQHF,TGTGCCAGTAGTATAGGCCAGGGGGCGTATCAGCCCCAGCATTTT
TRBJ2-7,TRBD1,TRBV10-3,.,14,CAIREDQQGYEQYF,TGTGCCATCCGAGAAGACCAACAGGGGTACGAGCAGTACTTC
TRBJ2-2,.,TRBV3-1/TRBV3-2,.,15,CASSQDQSATGELFF,TGTGCCAGCAGCCAAGATCAAAGCGCCACCGGGGAGCTGTTTTTT
TRBJ1-5,.,TRBV7-9,.,13,CASSLNSGQPQHF,TGTGCCAGCAGCTTAAATTCGGGTCAGCCCCAGCATTTT
TRBJ2-1,TRBD2,TRBV2,few,13,CASNERESNEQFF,TGTGCCAGCAACGAGCGGGAGTCCAATGAGCAGTTCTTC
TRBJ2-1,TRBD2,TRBV9,once,16,CASSVGTSGIRDEQFF,TGTGCCAGCAGCGTAGGGACTAGCGGGATTAGAGATGAGCAGTTCTTC
TRBJ2-7,.,TRBV2,once,13,CASKRRDTYEQYF,TGTGCCAGCAAGAGGCGGGATACCTACGAGCAGTACTTC
TRBJ2-7,.,TRBV12-3/TRBV12-4,.,13,CASSFGGSGEQYF,TGTGCCAGCAGTTTCGGGGGTTCTGGGGAGCAGTACTTC
TRBJ2-3,TRBD2,TRBV6-4,.,15,CASSDEASGKDTQYF,TGTGCCAGCAGTGACGAAGCTAGCGGGAAAGATACGCAGTATTTT
TRBJ1-2,TRBD1,TRBV5-1,.,16,CASSKRTGEANYGYTF,TGCGCCAGCAGCAAACGGACAGGGGAGGCTAACTATGGCTACACCTTC
TRBJ2-7,TRBD2,TRBV7-8,.,20,CASSLALGTSGTPGVYEQYF,TGTGCCAGCAGCTTAGCGCTAGGGACTAGCGGGACTCCCGGGGTCTACGAGCAGTACTTC
TRBJ2-1,.,TRBV7-9,.,13,CASTSGFENEQFF,TGTGCCAGCACCTCAGGATTTGAGAATGAGCAGTTCTTC
TRBJ2-5,TRBD2,TRBV6-1,.,14,CASSEGPSGETQYF,TGTGCCAGCAGTGAAGGGCCTAGCGGGGAGACCCAGTACTTC
TRBJ1-3,TRBD1,TRBV5-4,once,17,CASSHPPGTGERNTIYF,TGTGCCAGCAGCCACCCGCCCGGGACAGGGGAGCGGAACACCATATATTTT
TRBJ2-3,.,TRBV19,.,13,CASSTGDTDTQYF,TGTGCCAGTAGTACGGGGGACACAGATACGCAGTATTTT
TRBJ2-1,TRBD1,TRBV11-2,.,17,CASSTYRGRDWANEQFF,TGTGCCAGCAGCACCTACAGGGGCCGCGACTGGGCCAATGAGCAGTTCTTC
TRBJ2-1,TRBD1,TRBV5-4,.,15,CASTNSGGSLNEQFF,TGTGCCAGCACGAACTCAGGGGGTTCCCTTAATGAGCAGTTCTTC
TRBJ1-6,.,TRBV5-6,.,14,CASSLLDSNSPLHF,TGTGCCAGCAGCTTGCTCGACAGTAATTCACCCCTCCACTTT
TRBJ2-5,.,TRBV11-2,.,13,CASSYDSQETQYF,TGTGCCAGCAGCTATGACTCCCAAGAGACCCAGTACTTC
TRBJ1-1,TRBD1,TRBV2,.,15,CASSPTGQGNTEAFF,TGTGCCAGCAGCCCTACAGGACAGGGTAACACTGAAGCTTTCTTT
TRBJ2-5,.,TRBV7-2,.,16,CASSLNPRGEGETQYF,TGTGCCAGCAGCCTTAACCCCCGGGGAGAGGGTGAGACCCAGTACTTC
TRBJ2-1,TRBD2,TRBV18,.,20,CASSPRITSGGMSSYNEQFF,TGTGCCAGCTCACCACGGATCACTAGCGGGGGGATGAGCTCCTACAATGAGCAGTTCTTC
TRBJ1-1,TRBD1,TRBV7-7,.,15,CASSLPRQGATEAFF,TGTGCCAGCAGCTTACCCCGACAGGGAGCCACTGAAGCTTTCTTT
TRBJ2-2,.,TRBV21-1,.,19,CASSKGGTTATANTGELFF,TGTGCCAGCAGCAAAGGGGGGACAACAGCCACCGCGAACACCGGGGAGCTGTTTTTT
TRBJ1-2,.,TRBV28,.,13,CASSRGGARGYTF,TGTGCCAGCAGCCGAGGGGGGGCTCGGGGCTACACCTTC
TRBJ2-1,.,TRBV5-1,once,14,CASSWAPGSNEQFF,TGCGCCAGCAGCTGGGCCCCGGGAAGCAATGAGCAGTTCTTC